This TCR beta chain was sequenced during a study of blood T cell repertoires in COVID-19. Enrolled through a virtual design, the participants were between roughly 18 and 89 years of age and came from under 30 US areas. Germline values: CDR1 LGHNA, CDR2 YNFKEQ. CDR3 length: 15 amino acids. Losses at the gene ends were 1 base for V and 4 bases for J; bases not matched to a gene: 4. Only in-frame clones appear in the TCRdb table, and some are missing; sequencing was by immunoSEQ multiplex PCR. The profile covers around 230,000 clones, with 88% appearing a single time and roughly 2.7% taken by the ten largest.

The chain is built from TRBV4-2 and TRBJ1-5; 7 bases match TRBD1. The receptor was derived from a woman in her 30s who had recovered from COVID-19. The specimen was PBMCs or T cells enriched from blood (not recorded which). The CDR3 is CASSQVAGGNQPQHF. CDR3 bases: TGTGCCAGCAGCCAAGTCGCAGGGGGGAATCAGCCCCAGCATTTT.